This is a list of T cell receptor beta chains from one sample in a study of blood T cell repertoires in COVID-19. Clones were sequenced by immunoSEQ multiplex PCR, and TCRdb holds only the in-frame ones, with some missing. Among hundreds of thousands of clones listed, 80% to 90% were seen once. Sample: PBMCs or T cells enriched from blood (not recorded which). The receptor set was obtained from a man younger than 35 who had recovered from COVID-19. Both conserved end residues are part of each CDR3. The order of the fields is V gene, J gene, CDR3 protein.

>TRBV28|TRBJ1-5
CASSLGLTRGGEFSSNQPQHF
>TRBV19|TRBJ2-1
CASSGQGMWNEQFF
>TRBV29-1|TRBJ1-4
CSVAPEATNEKLFF
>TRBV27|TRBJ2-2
CASSLDRQGTGSADTGELFF
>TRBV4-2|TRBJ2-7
CASSQDTKGHLSYEQYF
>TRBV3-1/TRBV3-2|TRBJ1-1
CASSHRQVGNTEAFF
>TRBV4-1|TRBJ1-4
CASSQVGQGRGEKLFF
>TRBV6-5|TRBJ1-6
CASSSQGVGSPLHF
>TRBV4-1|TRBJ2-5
CASSRLAGTIKETQYF
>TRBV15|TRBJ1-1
CATSNNRDTEAFF
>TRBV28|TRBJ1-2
CASSFGSQAYGYTF
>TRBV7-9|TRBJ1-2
CASSLGSGGGYTF
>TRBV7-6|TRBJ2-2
CASSSATSGGYTGELFF
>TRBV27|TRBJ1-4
CASRDRGGSNEKLFF
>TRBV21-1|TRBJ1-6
CASRERGGGSPLHF
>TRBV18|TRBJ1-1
CASSLQGWNTEAFF
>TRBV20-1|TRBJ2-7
CSANRVGEQYF
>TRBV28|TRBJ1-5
CASSLAGQHSNQPQHF
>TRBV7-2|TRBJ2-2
CASSLARTSGGAFTGELFF
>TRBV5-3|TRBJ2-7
CARSLTGYEQYF
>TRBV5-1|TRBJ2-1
CASSVSGSSYNEQFF
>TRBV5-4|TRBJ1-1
CASSFPTGKLAEAFF
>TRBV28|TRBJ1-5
CAIGRGQPQHF